The clone carrying this T cell receptor (beta chain) was recorded a few times. The data originate from a study of identical twins. cDNA carried unique molecular identifiers, and a universal primer site was added by template switching. MiXCR, applied by TCRdb to the 5' RACE reads, yields one record per CDR3 protein. The sample shows 420,000 or so distinct CDR3 sequences, about 18% of them seen only once. The sequence was obtained from a man between 45 and 60 years old in good health. Sequencing used naive T cells sorted from blood.

CDR3 nucleotide sequence: TGCGCCAGCAGCCACGGGACAGAAGAGACCCAGTACTTC. Protein: CASSHGTEETQYF. The chain has TRBV4-3 and TRBJ2-5; TRBD1 aligns across 7 bases. Germline loops: CDR1 LGHNA, CDR2 YSLEER. V gave up 3 bases and J gave up 3 bases; unmatched junction bases: 1. The CDR3 contains 13 residues.